This T cell receptor beta chain was identified in a study of T cells in Graves' hyperthyroidism and ophthalmopathy. About this clonotype itself: The antigen remains undetermined. The junction differs from germline at one of its ends, possibly a read error.

RNA transcripts served as the template for amplifying TCR beta CDR3 regions. An initial round of RT-PCR targeting the TCR CDR3 relied on the HTBI primer set. TCRdb re-called the multiplex PCR reads with MiXCR, one entry per CDR3 protein. The table lists 300,000 to 350,000 distinct CDR3 sequences, 16% of them singletons. Study results and caveats: With a median lead of roughly 6.2 months before onset, the model predicted ophthalmopathy.

The length of the CDR3 is 17 residues. Germline CDR1 MNHEY, CDR2 SVGEGT. The V call is TRBV6-2 or TRBV6-3, the J call TRBJ1-6; 7 nucleotides line up with TRBD1. The receptor's source is a man aged 25 to 40 with Graves' hyperthyroidism. The source material was blood. DNA for the CDR3: TGTGCCAGCAGTCCCCGAATCGGACAGGAGGATAATCCACCCCTCCACTTT. This sequence encodes CASSPRIGQEDNPPLHF.